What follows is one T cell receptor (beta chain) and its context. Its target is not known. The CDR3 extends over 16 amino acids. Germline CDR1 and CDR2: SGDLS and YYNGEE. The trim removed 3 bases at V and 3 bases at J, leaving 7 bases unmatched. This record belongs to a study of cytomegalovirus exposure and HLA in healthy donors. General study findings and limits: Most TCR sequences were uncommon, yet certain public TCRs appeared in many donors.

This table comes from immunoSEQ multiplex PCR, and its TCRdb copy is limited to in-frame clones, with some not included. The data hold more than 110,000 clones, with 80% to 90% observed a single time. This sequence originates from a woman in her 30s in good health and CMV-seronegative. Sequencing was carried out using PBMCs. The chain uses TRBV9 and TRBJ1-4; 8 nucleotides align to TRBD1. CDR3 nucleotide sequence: TGTGCCAGCAGCGCCCCCGGACAGGGAGCTAATGAAAAACTGTTTTTT. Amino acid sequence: CASSAPGQGANEKLFF.